A selection of T cell receptor beta chains follows, all from one sample in a study of CD8+ T cells in alopecia areata. Generated by immunoSEQ multiplex PCR, the TCRdb table keeps only in-frame clones and is missing some. The sample contains 200,000 or so clones, 57% of which appear only once. Sample: CD4+ T cells sorted from blood, taken at week 0. These receptors were collected from a human donor with alopecia areata. The CDR3 runs from the conserved cysteine through the conserved F or W. A D gene is named only where the DNA matches it firmly. Clone size is given for some rows only: seen once, a few or many times, or a class if the clone is expanded.

CASNRDTEAFF | TGTGCCAGCAACCGGGACACTGAAGCTTTCTTT | . | . | TRBJ1-1 | TRBV6-6
CASSLSDRGLTQYF | TGTGCCAGCAGCTTGTCCGACAGGGGACTCACGCAGTATTTT | . | TRBD1 | TRBJ2-3 | TRBV7-9
CASSVRGDLNIQYF | TGTGCCAGCAGTGTACGGGGGGACTTAAACATTCAGTACTTC | . | TRBD2 | TRBJ2-4 | TRBV2
CASSWGAGDTEAFF | TGTGCCAGCAGTTGGGGGGCTGGAGACACTGAAGCTTTCTTT | once | . | TRBJ1-1 | TRBV4-2
CSVDRAGNTEAFF | TGCAGCGTTGACAGGGCGGGGAACACTGAAGCTTTCTTT | few | . | TRBJ1-1 | TRBV29-1
CASSLAGGGYGYTF | TGTGCCAGCAGTTTAGCAGGGGGCGGCTATGGCTACACCTTC | . | TRBD1 | TRBJ1-2 | TRBV27
CASSGRKQGNNEQYF | TGTGCCAGCAGCGGGAGAAAACAGGGGAACAACGAGCAGTACTTC | few | TRBD1 | TRBJ2-7 | TRBV14
CASSLWVGESQAFF | TGTGCCAGCAGTTTATGGGTAGGGGAATCCCAAGCTTTCTTT | . | . | TRBJ1-1 | TRBV27
CASSNSYEQYF | TGTGCCAGCAGTAACTCCTACGAGCAGTACTTC | . | . | TRBJ2-7 | TRBV2
CAWTGGGGTDTQYF | TGTGCCTGGACTGGCGGGGGTGGTACAGATACGCAGTATTTT | . | TRBD2 | TRBJ2-3 | TRBV30
CASSIPRGHYSNQPQHF | TGTGCCAGCAGCATCCCGCGGGGGCACTATAGCAATCAGCCCCAGCATTTT | . | . | TRBJ1-5 | TRBV7-3
CSAKPLLSEEQYF | TGCAGCGCCAAACCTCTCCTATCTGAAGAGCAGTACTTC | . | . | TRBJ2-7 | TRBV29-1
CANRDPDMNTEAFF | TGTGCCAACCGGGACCCTGACATGAACACTGAAGCTTTCTTT | . | . | TRBJ1-1 | TRBV10-3
CASSQLPRASYEQYF | TGCGCCAGCAGCCAATTGCCCCGGGCTTCCTACGAGCAGTACTTC | . | . | TRBJ2-7 | TRBV4-1
CSGASLDRGTQYF | TGCAGCGGCGCATCCCTGGATCGAGGGACCCAGTACTTC | . | . | TRBJ2-5 | TRBV29-1
CASSQVHQTGGGNEQFF | TGTGCCAGCAGCCAAGTCCACCAGACGGGAGGTGGCAATGAGCAGTTCTTC | few | TRBD2 | TRBJ2-1 | TRBV4-2
CATSRDGKAPTEAFF | TGTGCCACCAGCAGAGATGGAAAGGCACCCACTGAAGCTTTCTTT | . | . | TRBJ1-1 | TRBV15
CASSLEVWNIQYF | TGTGCCAGCAGCTTAGAGGTGTGGAACATTCAGTACTTC | . | . | TRBJ2-4 | TRBV11-2
CASSRHSNQPQHF | TGTGCCAGCAGCAGACATAGCAATCAGCCCCAGCATTTT | few | . | TRBJ1-5 | TRBV2
CAWSAEVRYQPQHF | TGTGCCTGGAGTGCGGAGGTCCGCTATCAGCCCCAGCATTTT | . | . | TRBJ1-5 | TRBV30
CASSIMGRRKEQFF | TGTGCCAGTAGTATAATGGGCAGGAGGAAAGAGCAGTTCTTC | . | . | TRBJ2-1 | TRBV19
CSVGGRVSDEQFF | TGCAGCGTTGGCGGCAGGGTGTCCGATGAGCAGTTCTTC | few | . | TRBJ2-1 | TRBV29-1
CASSSTSLPGTDTQYF | TGTGCCAGCAGTTCCACTAGCCTCCCCGGCACAGATACGCAGTATTTT | few | . | TRBJ2-3 | TRBV6-5
CASSPRSQGRSETQYF | TGTGCCAGCAGCCCCAGAAGTCAGGGGCGTTCGGAGACCCAGTACTTC | . | . | TRBJ2-5 | TRBV11-2
CASRGTRPTGELFF | TGTGCCAGCAGAGGGACACGTCCGACCGGGGAGCTGTTTTTT | few | . | TRBJ2-2 | TRBV6-5
CASSQEKRKGGTEAFF | TGCGCCAGCAGCCAAGAGAAGAGGAAGGGCGGCACTGAAGCTTTCTTT | . | . | TRBJ1-1 | TRBV4-1
CSYRYNEQFF | TGCAGCTATCGCTACAATGAGCAGTTCTTC | . | . | TRBJ2-1 | TRBV29-1
CSVENQGVVTEAFF | TGCAGCGTTGAGAACCAGGGGGTGGTCACTGAAGCTTTCTTT | once | TRBD1 | TRBJ1-1 | TRBV29-1
CAISPGQGAEEQYF | TGTGCCATCAGCCCGGGACAGGGGGCAGAAGAGCAGTACTTC | . | TRBD1 | TRBJ2-7 | TRBV10-3
CASSLGQGASEAFF | TGCGCCAGCAGCTTGGGACAGGGGGCATCGGAAGCTTTCTTT | . | TRBD1 | TRBJ1-1 | TRBV5-1